This section outlines one T cell receptor (beta chain) sequence together with its context. Sequencing was performed with immunoSEQ multiplex PCR; in TCRdb, only in-frame clones are kept and a portion is missing. The sample has around 74,000 clones; approximately 92% are singletons. The CDR3 is 15 residues long. CDR1 and CDR2 from the germline V gene are LNHDA and SQIVND (reference sequence). V lost 5 bases and J 1 base, leaving 14 bases between the germline ends. The data originate from a study of OX40 agonist ivuxolimab in advanced cancers. As for the study in general: The mean age was about 61 years, ranging from 23 to 79, with about 87% of participants male.

The sample here was CD4+ or CD8+ T cells sorted from blood, taken in a trial of the OX40 agonist ivuxolimab. This chain links TRBV19 with TRBJ1-1, with a weak D call TRBD1 (6 bases). The source of this sequence is an adult with an advanced solid tumor such as melanoma, head and neck, liver or kidney cancer. Written as DNA, the CDR3 is TGTGCCAGTAGTGGTTCCGGGACACCGAACACTGAAGCTTTCTTT. Its translation is CASSGSGTPNTEAFF.